This note documents a single T cell receptor beta chain sequence. Trimming took 0 bases from V and 5 from J, leaving 7 bases between them. The germline V gene has CDR1 GTSNPN and CDR2 SVGIG (reference sequence). There are 12 residues in the CDR3. The data are from a study of metastatic and nonmetastatic thyroid tumors. In the original processing: Variation in CDR3 across clinicopathological groups served as the basis for constructing a distant-metastasis classifier in papillary thyroid cancer. Using MiXCR, TCRdb reanalyzed the PCR reads. What appears here as the V and J calls and clone size reflects TCRdb's work, not the paper's. The table includes about 16,000 clones, under 35% detected once. Treatment of any kind had been given to no patient before thyroid surgery.

The chain links TRBV30 to TRBJ1-2; D not certain. The clonotype was recovered from a female donor with papillary thyroid cancer or a benign thyroid nodule (not recorded which). Some clones in this sample may be carry-over from other donors' samples. Sequences were obtained from blood. CDR3 bases: TGTGCCTGGAGTGTGAGAGCTTATGGCTACACCTTC. Amino acid sequence: CAWSVRAYGYTF. The whole variable domain, filled in from reference TRBV30 and TRBJ1-2, reads SQTIHQWPATLVQPVGSPLSLECTVEGTSNPNLYWYRQAAGRGLQLLFYSVGIGQISSEVPQNLSASRPQDRQFILSSKKLLLSDSGFYLCAWSVRAYGYTFGSGTRLTVV.